The table lists the clone carrying this TCR beta chain with a few counts. Its antigen is still unknown. The sample comes from a study of blood T cells in healthy people across ages. Study-level points and caveats: Per million T cells, the diversity of TCR beta decreased roughly linearly as age advanced.

V was clipped by 2 bases and J by 5 bases, with 4 bases between them. In germline, CDR1 is MNHEY, CDR2 SVGAGI. The CDR3 runs 12 residues. Sample-barcoded 5' priming and a J-beta primer mix drove a second PCR of roughly 6 to 12 cycles. Every sample gave at least 3 million paired-end reads containing CDR3. TCRdb recomputed calls from the 5' RACE reads with MiXCR, one row per CDR3 protein. The table includes hundreds of thousands of distinct CDR3 sequences, roughly 64% detected once. The sample consisted of blood. The sequence was collected from a young man in good health. The J gene is TRBJ2-1, the V gene TRBV6-5; D unresolved. The CDR3 nucleotides are TGTGCCAGCAGTTACGGGAACAATGAGCAGTTCTTC. The encoded protein is CASSYGNNEQFF.